Each of the 27 T cell receptor beta chains below was sequenced from the same sample in a study of CD8+ T cells in alopecia areata. Once RNA had been extracted, it was reverse transcribed into cDNA to act as the sequencing template. Method: immunoSEQ multiplex PCR; TCRdb's copy keeps in-frame clones and lacks some. Of 110,000 to 150,000 clones detected, roughly 61% appear once; the ten largest clones hold about 6.8%. Sequenced here: CD4+ T cells sorted from blood, sampled at week 0. The receptors originated from a human donor with alopecia areata.

Comment on this clone: Mismatch with germline at one junction end may stem from a read error. J is TRBJ1-5 and V is TRBV5-6; D might be TRBD1 (5 bases). CDR1 is SGHDT and CDR2 is YYEEEE in the germline V gene. This CDR3 has 11 amino acids. DNA of the CDR3: TGTGCCAGCAGCTTTACAGGTCCGGGGAATTTT. This codes for CASSFTGPGNF. The variable domain in full, completed from reference TRBV5-6 and TRBJ1-5, reads DAGVTQSPTHLIKTRGQQVTLRCSPKSGHDTVSWYQQALGQGPQFIFQYYEEEERQRGNFPDRFSGHQFPNYSSELNVNALLLGDSALYLCASSFTGPGNFGDGTRLSIL.

V usage is TRBV6-5 and J usage is TRBJ1-2; no clear D. The CDR3 has 15 amino acids. Per the germline V gene, CDR1 is MNHEY and CDR2 is SVGAGI. Deletions cut 0 bases from V and 6 bases from J, with 14 bases between. The CDR3 sequence is CASSYSTGSGDGYTF. DNA for the CDR3: TGTGCCAGCAGTTACTCGACGGGATCTGGCGATGGCTACACCTTC.

This chain joins TRBV19 and TRBJ1-2; maybe TRBD1 (6 bases). Trimming took 9 bases from V and 4 from J, leaving 21 bases between them. CDR1 and CDR2 (germline): LNHDA, SQIVND (reference sequence). CDR3 length: 15 residues. The CDR3 is CASLRTDGILYGYTF. DNA of the CDR3: TGTGCCAGCCTAAGGACAGATGGGATTCTCTATGGCTACACCTTC.

This clone was seen only a few times. The V and J genes are TRBV29-1 and TRBJ2-7, with a possible D match to TRBD1 (5 bases). Trimming took off 5 bases at V and 7 bases at J, with 18 bases between the two ends. Looked up from germline, CDR1 is SQVTM and CDR2 is ANQGSEA. CDR3 size: 13 residues. CDR3 sequence reads: CSVLRGPLGEQYF. The CDR3 DNA is TGCAGCGTTCTAAGGGGCCCCTTGGGAGAGCAGTACTTC.

DNA of the CDR3: TGCGCCAGCAGCCAAGATTTTTCCGGGGGGAACTATGGCTACACCTTC. It encodes CASSQDFSGGNYGYTF. The chain carries TRBV4-3 and TRBJ1-2; a possible D gene is TRBD1 (5 bases). The CDR3 is 16 amino acids. With 0 bases removed from V and 2 bases from J, the gap between germline ends came to 13 bases. Germline-derived CDR1 and CDR2 are LGHNA and YSLEER.

The chain couples TRBV4-2 to TRBJ2-3, with 10 bases lining up with TRBD2. V lost 0 bases and J lost 5; bases outside the gene matches: 5. There are 16 residues in the CDR3. Germline V gene sequence: CDR1 LGHNA, CDR2 YNFKEQ. CDR3 amino acids: CASSQDLAGGGDTQYF. The CDR3 region has the DNA TGTGCCAGCAGCCAAGATTTAGCGGGGGGAGGAGATACGCAGTATTTT.

CDR3 residues: CATSAGQSGNTIYF. In DNA form, the CDR3 reads TGTGCCACCAGCGCCGGTCAGTCTGGAAACACCATATATTTT. The chain has TRBV15 and TRBJ1-3; D not resolved. The CDR3 contains 14 residues. The V end lost 5 bases, the J end lost 1 base, and 9 bases lay between the germline ends. Germline lookup yields CDR1 LNHNV and CDR2 YYDKDF (reference sequence).

This clone was counted once. The chain recombines TRBV20-1 with TRBJ2-1; D unresolved. Germline CDR1 and CDR2: DFQATT and SNEGSKA (reference sequence). This CDR3 region has 11 residues. Trimming removed 4 bases at V and 9 bases at J, with 10 bases between. CDR3 sequence reads: CSAKVFREQFF. In DNA, the CDR3 is TGCAGTGCTAAGGTTTTCCGTGAGCAGTTCTTC.

The chain is built from TRBV4-2 and TRBJ1-1; TRBD1 is a possible D gene (6 bases). The V gene's germline CDR1 is LGHNA and CDR2 YNFKEQ. V was clipped by 4 bases and J by 1 base, with 13 bases between them. This CDR3 spans 15 amino acids. CDR3 loop: CASSPLKGGNTEAFF. In nucleotides, the CDR3 is TGTGCCAGCAGCCCGCTGAAGGGGGGGAACACTGAAGCTTTCTTT.

V is TRBV7-9 and J is TRBJ1-1; D unclear. Germline assignment: CDR1 SEHNR and CDR2 FQNEAQ (reference sequence). The CDR3 has 15 residues. Trimming removed 7 bases from V and 1 base from J, with 16 bases in between. CDR3 in amino acids: CASIRSAVRNTEAFF. The CDR3 bases are TGTGCCAGCATACGTTCGGCGGTTAGGAACACTGAAGCTTTCTTT.

The chain couples TRBV5-6 to TRBJ2-5; D may be TRBD2 (6 bases). The germline CDR1 and CDR2 sequences are SGHDT and YYEEEE. The V end lost 0 bases, the J end lost 4 bases, and 16 bases lay between the germline ends. The CDR3 is 16 amino acids. CDR3 DNA: TGTGCCAGCAGCTTGGAGGAGGGGTTTTCCACAGAGACCCAGTACTTC. Translating gives CASSLEEGFSTETQYF.

The chain uses TRBV29-1 and TRBJ2-2; 7 bases agree with TRBD1. CDR1 SQVTM and CDR2 ANQGSEA come from the germline V gene. V lost 3 bases and J lost 9; bases outside the gene matches: 7. The CDR3 is 13 residues long. CDR3 DNA sequence: TGCAGCGTTGAGGGGACAGTCGAGAGGGAGCTGTTTTTT. Translating it yields CSVEGTVERELFF.

The CDR3 region is CSVGQVSAEAFF. CDR3 sequence (DNA): TGCAGCGTAGGACAGGTCAGCGCTGAAGCTTTCTTT. The chain is built from TRBV29-1 and TRBJ1-1; 7 bases are shared with TRBD1. The CDR3 loop spans 12 amino acids. V trimming: 6 bases; J trimming: 6 bases; junction bases outside the gene matches: 7. The germline V gene has CDR1 SQVTM and CDR2 ANQGSEA.

The chain uses TRBV29-1 and TRBJ1-2; 9 bases align to TRBD1. This CDR3 is built from 14 residues. V was pared by 2 bases and J by 4 bases, with 5 bases of the junction left unmatched. Germline loops: CDR1 SQVTM, CDR2 ANQGSEA. CDR3 sequence: CSVERTGEGYGYTF. The CDR3 bases are TGCAGCGTTGAAAGGACAGGGGAGGGCTATGGCTACACCTTC.

The chain uses TRBV30 and TRBJ2-2; tentatively, D is TRBD2 (6 bases). The CDR3 extends over 15 amino acids. CDR1 is GTSNPN and CDR2 is SVGIG in the germline V gene (reference sequence). Trimming cost V 4 bases and J 5 bases, with 17 bases left between them. This CDR3 reads CAWTGYGGRTGELFF. CDR3 coding DNA: TGTGCCTGGACGGGGTATGGAGGGAGAACCGGGGAGCTGTTTTTT. The full variable domain, rest sourced from reference TRBV30 and TRBJ2-2, is SQTIHQWPATLVQPVGSPLSLECTVEGTSNPNLYWYRQAAGRGLQLLFYSVGIGQISSEVPQNLSASRPQDRQFILSSKKLLLSDSGFYLCAWTGYGGRTGELFFGEGSRLTVL.

V gene TRBV4-1 combines with J gene TRBJ1-1, with 7 nucleotides matching TRBD1. This CDR3 has 15 residues. After removal of 0 bases from V and 3 bases from J, the junction contained 4 bases not matched to a gene. Germline V gene lookup returns CDR1 MGHRA and CDR2 YSYEKL. CDR3 region: CASSQERTGHTEAFF. CDR3 bases: TGCGCCAGCAGCCAAGAACGGACAGGCCACACTGAAGCTTTCTTT.

V is TRBV10-3 and J is TRBJ2-3; 10 nucleotides line up with TRBD2. This CDR3 has 14 residues. Germline CDR1 is ENHRY and CDR2 is SYGVKD. The trim removed 8 bases at V and 2 bases at J, leaving 4 bases unmatched. The CDR3 spells CAIRTSGTTDTQYF. For the CDR3, the DNA is TGTGCCATCCGGACTAGCGGCACCACAGATACGCAGTATTTT.

The chain links TRBV29-1 to TRBJ2-3; the D gene is possibly TRBD2 (5 bases). The CDR3 sequence is 14 residues long. V was trimmed by 7 bases and J by 4 bases, leaving 18 bases between them. Germline V gene data show CDR1 as SQVTM and CDR2 as ANQGSEA. In nucleotides, the CDR3 is TGCAGCGGCACGACGGGATCCAGAGCAGATACGCAGTATTTT. As protein: CSGTTGSRADTQYF.

The gene calls are TRBV5-6 and TRBJ2-3, with no clear D. CDR3 length: 13 residues. Trimming took off 0 bases at V and 2 bases at J, with 4 bases between the two ends. Germline V gene lookup returns CDR1 SGHDT and CDR2 YYEEEE. CDR3 sequence (DNA): TGTGCCAGCAGCTTGGGGACCACAGATACGCAGTATTTT. This translates into CASSLGTTDTQYF. The full variable domain, in which reference TRBV5-6 and TRBJ2-3 provide the parts outside the CDR3, is DAGVTQSPTHLIKTRGQQVTLRCSPKSGHDTVSWYQQALGQGPQFIFQYYEEEERQRGNFPDRFSGHQFPNYSSELNVNALLLGDSALYLCASSLGTTDTQYFGPGTRLTVL.

Many counts were recorded for this clone. The rearrangement joins TRBV10-3 to TRBJ2-7; 7 positions match TRBD2. The CDR3 extends over 14 amino acids. V shed 6 bases and J 4 bases; nucleotides not matched to a gene: 9. CDR1 is ENHRY, CDR2 SYGVKD, per germline. Written as DNA, the CDR3 is TGTGCCATCAGGCCGGGACTACTGCAATACGAGCAGTACTTC. It codes for CAIRPGLLQYEQYF.

This chain uses TRBV30 with TRBJ1-2, with 8 bases identical to TRBD1. This CDR3 is built from 12 residues. Germline CDR1 reads GTSNPN; CDR2 reads SVGIG (reference sequence). With 8 bases clipped from V and 5 bases from J, the junction kept 7 bases outside the gene matches. This CDR3 reads CAGYTGGYGYTF. In DNA form, the CDR3 reads TGTGCCGGCTACACAGGGGGGTATGGCTACACCTTC.

The chain joins TRBV29-1 to TRBJ2-3; the D gene is possibly TRBD2 (6 bases). Trimming removed 5 bases from V and 6 bases from J, with 18 bases in between. The CDR3 runs to 14 residues. Germline CDR1 and CDR2: SQVTM and ANQGSEA. The CDR3 sequence is CSVRLGGDPDTQYF. The CDR3 bases are TGCAGCGTTAGGCTCGGCGGGGACCCGGATACGCAGTATTTT.

The chain is built from TRBV29-1 and TRBJ1-1; D is ambiguous. V dropped 7 bases and J dropped 0 bases, with 12 bases sitting between them. Per germline, CDR1 SQVTM and CDR2 ANQGSEA. The CDR3 is made up of 13 amino acids. The CDR3 region has the DNA TGCAGCGCCAGGAGACAAGTGAACACTGAAGCTTTCTTT. It translates to CSARRQVNTEAFF.

In its sample, this clone was seen once. This rearrangement joins TRBV7-9 to TRBJ2-5; 9 nucleotides line up with TRBD1. The CDR3 is 16 amino acids. Germline-derived CDR1 and CDR2 are SEHNR and FQNEAQ (reference sequence). The J segment lost 5 bases and the V segment lost 5 bases, leaving 12 bases of the junction unmatched. The CDR3 region has the DNA TGTGCCAGCAGCCTCCGGGGACAGGGTACAGGGGAGACCCAGTACTTC. Residues: CASSLRGQGTGETQYF.

This chain links TRBV20-1 with TRBJ2-5; possibly TRBD2 for D (5 bases). Between the trimmed V and J ends, which lost 3 bases and 10 bases, there was a span of 12 bases. Germline V gene lookup returns CDR1 DFQATT and CDR2 SNEGSKA (reference sequence). The CDR3 contains 11 residues. CDR3 sequence (DNA): TGCAGTGCTAGGCGTCTGGGGAGCCAGTACTTC. Translated, it gives CSARRLGSQYF.

This clone was observed a few times. The genes are TRBV5-5 and TRBJ2-1; 8 nucleotides agree with TRBD2. The CDR3 has 15 amino acids. Germline trimming cut 0 bases from V and 2 bases from J; bases unmatched to any gene: 1. Germline loops: CDR1 SGHKS, CDR2 YYEKEE (reference sequence). CDR3 coding DNA: TGTGCCAGCAGCTTGGGCGGGGGGCCCTACAATGAGCAGTTCTTC. It encodes CASSLGGGPYNEQFF. Filled out from reference TRBV5-5 and TRBJ2-1, the complete variable domain reads DAGVTQSPTHLIKTRGQQVTLRCSPISGHKSVSWYQQVLGQGPQFIFQYYEKEERGRGNFPDRFSARQFPNYSSELNVNALLLGDSALYLCASSLGGGPYNEQFFGPGTRLTVL.

V usage is TRBV19 and J usage is TRBJ2-7, with D possibly TRBD2 on 5 matching bases. V was pared by 6 bases and J by 7 bases, with 22 bases between. Germline V gene data show CDR1 as LNHDA and CDR2 as SQIVND (reference sequence). CDR3 length: 15 amino acids. The CDR3 sequence is CASSPSGSHTGEQYF. DNA for the CDR3: TGTGCCAGTAGCCCCTCGGGCTCGCACACGGGGGAGCAGTACTTC.